Listed below are T cell receptor beta chains from one sample, sequenced in a study of T cell responses to AZD1222 COVID-19 vaccine. Generated by immunoSEQ multiplex PCR, the TCRdb table keeps only in-frame clones and is missing some. The repertoire holds 120,000 to 150,000 clones, with approximately 86% as singletons. The sample in question was peripheral blood, obtained 28 days after the second dose of the MenACWY control vaccine. The receptor set was obtained from an adult who received the MenACWY meningococcal vaccine as a control. The CDR3 runs from the conserved cysteine through the conserved F or W. Some rows mark clone size as missing; the rest say once, few, many or name a class of expanded clone.

j_gene | v_gene | len | abundance | CDR3aa
TRBJ2-2 | TRBV4-3 | 16 | . | CASSQIPGQDTGELFF
TRBJ1-6 | TRBV11-2 | 16 | once | CASGGSKSSYNSPLHF
TRBJ1-2 | TRBV3-1/TRBV3-2 | 18 | . | CASSRRTGLTTGGYGYTF
TRBJ2-7 | TRBV24-1 | 9 | . | CATTYEQYF
TRBJ1-5 | TRBV19 | 14 | . | CASSLTASFQPQHF
TRBJ2-7 | TRBV15 | 11 | once | CATSADYEQYF
TRBJ2-1 | TRBV5-1 | 19 | . | CASSPEWQGTLSSYNEQFF
TRBJ1-1 | TRBV7-2 | 15 | few | CASSFSGTSNTEAFF
TRBJ1-5 | TRBV10-3 | 12 | few | CATGGGNQPQHF
TRBJ2-5 | TRBV5-1 | 16 | . | CASSLVWASDGETQYF
TRBJ1-2 | TRBV5-1 | 14 | . | CASSLTGPSYGYTF
TRBJ1-1 | TRBV2 | 13 | . | CASSDPRGVEAFF
TRBJ2-7 | TRBV7-8 | 14 | . | CASSLTVFGDEQYF
TRBJ2-5 | TRBV11-2 | 15 | . | CASRPTVSEDETQYF
TRBJ2-6 | TRBV7-9 | 15 | . | CASSSTRDGANVLTF
TRBJ1-1 | TRBV2 | 14 | . | CASSVQGANTEAFF
TRBJ1-1 | TRBV11-3 | 16 | . | CASSLDRGILNTEAFF
TRBJ2-1 | TRBV10-3 | 14 | . | CAISDSTGGNEQFF
TRBJ1-1 | TRBV18 | 14 | . | CASSQGALNTEAFF
TRBJ2-5 | TRBV24-1 | 15 | . | CATSDDKGAAETQYF
TRBJ2-7 | TRBV24-1 | 13 | . | CATSDLHTREQYF
TRBJ1-1 | TRBV12-3/TRBV12-4 | 12 | . | CASSLYNTEAFF
TRBJ1-1 | TRBV10-3 | 14 | . | CAISEKTGVTEAFF
TRBJ1-6 | TRBV5-5 | 12 | . | CASSDRVMALHF
TRBJ2-1 | TRBV7-9 | 14 | . | CASSQGERTSEQFF
TRBJ1-5 | TRBV6-5 | 11 | . | CASGVGQPQHF
TRBJ2-3 | TRBV14 | 15 | . | CASSQRTGITDTQYF
TRBJ2-7 | TRBV2 | 13 | . | CATTRGRGGEQYF
TRBJ1-5 | TRBV19 | 15 | . | CASSIIGYSNQPQHF
TRBJ1-2 | TRBV25-1 | 15 | . | CASSVSDRGANGYTF
TRBJ2-1 | TRBV11-3 | 16 | . | CASSPRLAGLYNEQFF
TRBJ2-7 | TRBV30 | 11 | . | CAWTGSNEQYF
TRBJ2-5 | TRBV6-1 | 15 | . | CASSDVTGAQETQYF
TRBJ2-2 | TRBV9 | 17 | . | CASSARVAGAGTGELFF
TRBJ2-1 | TRBV19 | 17 | . | CASSILRAGLSYNEQFF
TRBJ2-7 | TRBV9 | 19 | . | CASSVDPLAGGPSKYEQYF
TRBJ1-3 | TRBV6-5 | 15 | . | CASSYGALSGNTIYF
TRBJ1-5 | TRBV29-1 | 14 | few | CSRGGYLSNQPQHF
TRBJ1-2 | TRBV4-1 | 15 | . | CASSPNLGTAHGYTF
TRBJ2-1 | TRBV29-1 | 14 | . | CSVFGDRGYNEQFF
TRBJ2-1 | TRBV29-1 | 17 | once | CSVRLAGSPLQRDEQFF